Each of the 6 T cell receptor beta chains below was sequenced from the same sample in a study of cytomegalovirus exposure and HLA in healthy donors. In the PCR, 60 Vbeta and 13 Jbeta primers were used. The data were produced by immunoSEQ multiplex PCR, yet TCRdb's version contains in-frame clones alone and is incomplete. The sample has approximately 120,000 clones, around 73% seen once; the top ten hold 4% to 5.5%. Specimen: PBMCs. All receptors derive from a man in his 60s in good health and CMV-seropositive.

In its sample, this clone was seen a few times. The rearrangement uses TRBV19 and TRBJ1-1; 9 nucleotides align to TRBD1. The germline V gene encodes CDR1 LNHDA and CDR2 SQIVND (reference sequence). Trimming removed 5 bases from V and 4 bases from J; junction bases left unmatched: 2. The CDR3 is made up of 13 amino acids. CDR3 loop: CASSLDRGTEAFF. CDR3 in DNA: TGTGCCAGTAGTTTGGACAGGGGCACTGAAGCTTTCTTT.

This clone showed up many times. The chain has TRBV30 and TRBJ1-1; D remains ambiguous. Germline V gene lookup returns CDR1 GTSNPN and CDR2 SVGIG (reference sequence). The CDR3 is 10 residues long. V lost 0 bases, J lost 8 bases, and 4 bases lay in between. CDR3 sequence: CAWSVAEAFF. The CDR3 region has the DNA TGTGCCTGGAGTGTGGCAGAAGCTTTCTTT.

The chain links TRBV6-1 to TRBJ2-2, with 10 positions matching TRBD1. Germline CDR1 and CDR2: MNHNS and SASEGT. This CDR3 is built from 18 residues. Trimming took 4 bases from V and 0 from J; bases not matched to a gene: 8. The CDR3 nucleotides are TGTGCCAGCAGTGCCACCCAGGGGACAGGGGCGAACACCGGGGAGCTGTTTTTT. Translating it yields CASSATQGTGANTGELFF.

The rearrangement joins TRBV2 to TRBJ1-6; tentatively, D is TRBD1 (5 bases). The CDR3 is 13 residues long. V shed 4 bases and J shed 7 bases, with 8 bases lying between them. In germline, CDR1 is SNHLY, CDR2 FYNNEI. The CDR3 DNA reads as TGTGCCAGCAGTGGTTCAGGGAATTCACCCCTCCACTTT. The encoded protein is CASSGSGNSPLHF. Combining the CDR3 with reference TRBV2 and TRBJ1-6 gives the whole variable domain EPEVTQTPSHQVTQMGQEVILRCVPISNHLYFYWYRQILGQKVEFLVSFYNNEISEKSEIFDDQFSVERPDGSNFTLKIRSTKLEDSAMYFCASSGSGNSPLHFGNGTRLTVT.

In this sample, this clone turned up a few times. The chain has TRBV6-5 and TRBJ2-1, with TRBD1 matching over 8 bases. Germline values: CDR1 MNHEY, CDR2 SVGAGI. The CDR3 loop spans 14 amino acids. The V gene end was trimmed by 6 bases and the J gene end by 7 bases; junction bases not matched to a gene: 8. CDR3 sequence: CASSYGQGRNEQFF. Here the CDR3 DNA reads TGTGCCAGCAGCTACGGACAGGGACGGAATGAGCAGTTCTTC.

The chain uses TRBV14 and TRBJ1-1; D call uncertain. The germline V and J ends were trimmed by 1 base and 7 bases, with 10 bases remaining between them. The germline gives CDR1 SGHDN, CDR2 FVKESK. The CDR3 consists of 13 residues. The CDR3, as DNA: TGTGCCAGCAGCCAAGCACGGTCCGGTGAAGCTTTCTTT. It is translated as CASSQARSGEAFF.